These 14 T cell receptor beta chains were all obtained from the same sample, sequenced in a study of blood T cell repertoires in COVID-19. Method: immunoSEQ multiplex PCR; TCRdb's copy keeps in-frame clones and lacks some. The sample lists around 140,000 clones, approximately 80% seen once, with approximately 3.6% in the top ten. Sequences were obtained from peripheral blood. The receptors stem from a man aged 65 to 85 who had recovered from COVID-19.

This clone occurred a few times. The rearrangement uses TRBV7-9 and TRBJ2-5; TRBD1 aligns across 8 bases. The CDR3 is 13 residues long. Germline values: CDR1 SEHNR, CDR2 FQNEAQ (reference sequence). J was trimmed by 5 bases and V by 7 bases; bases with no gene match: 6. In nucleotides, the CDR3 is TGTGCCAGCATCAGGGGGCGCGAGGAGACCCAGTACTTC. Encoded protein: CASIRGREETQYF.

This clone was detected once. The J gene is TRBJ2-5, the V gene TRBV2; D might be TRBD1 (6 bases). Trimming cost V 4 bases and J 6 bases, with 12 bases left between them. The CDR3 is made up of 13 amino acids. In germline, CDR1 is SNHLY, CDR2 FYNNEI. CDR3: CASSAQGGKTQYF. The DNA for the CDR3 is TGTGCCAGCAGTGCACAGGGTGGGAAGACCCAGTACTTC.

The rearrangement joins TRBV18 to TRBJ1-4; D perhaps matches TRBD1 (6 bases). V shed 4 bases and J shed 1 base, with 10 bases lying between them. From germline, CDR1 is KGHSH and CDR2 LQKENI. This CDR3 comprises 15 residues. This CDR3 reads CASSRSTGTNEKLFF. The CDR3 DNA sequence: TGTGCCAGCTCACGATCGACAGGAACTAATGAAAAACTGTTTTTT.

This chain links TRBV4-1 with TRBJ2-7; no definite D call. In germline, CDR1 is MGHRA, CDR2 YSYEKL. The CDR3 extends over 15 amino acids. V lost 6 bases, J lost 0 bases, and 15 bases lay in between. The CDR3 protein is CASRKAPTNSYEQYF. The CDR3 DNA is TGCGCCAGCAGGAAAGCCCCTACCAACTCCTACGAGCAGTACTTC.

The chain links TRBV5-1 to TRBJ2-5, with D hard to call. From germline, CDR1 is SGHRS and CDR2 YFSETQ. CDR3 length: 15 amino acids. The V end was cut by 4 bases, the J end by 3 bases, with 16 bases between. Here the CDR3 reads CASSRSLGKEETQYF. For the CDR3, the DNA is TGCGCCAGCAGCAGAAGTTTGGGCAAGGAAGAGACCCAGTACTTC. Drawing the rest from reference TRBV5-1 and TRBJ2-5, the complete variable domain is KAGVTQTPRYLIKTRGQQVTLSCSPISGHRSVSWYQQTPGQGLQFLFEYFSETQRNKGNFPGRFSGRQFSNSRSEMNVSTLELGDSALYLCASSRSLGKEETQYFGPGTRLLVL.

The CDR3 DNA sequence: TGCAGCGTTGAAAAGCTTCAGACGGGTGGCTACACCTTC. As protein: CSVEKLQTGGYTF. This chain links TRBV29-1 with TRBJ1-2, with unresolved D. Germline loops: CDR1 SQVTM, CDR2 ANQGSEA. The V gene lost 2 bases and the J gene lost 7 bases, with 14 bases spanning the gap. The CDR3 sequence is 13 residues long.

V is TRBV6-2 or TRBV6-3 and J is TRBJ1-2, with D tentatively TRBD1 (6 bases). CDR3 length: 13 residues. Looked up from germline, CDR1 is MNHEY and CDR2 is SVGEGT. V lost 2 bases and J lost 8, with 12 bases in between. Here the CDR3 DNA reads TGTGCCAGCAGTTACGGACAGCAGATGGGCTACACCTTC. Protein sequence: CASSYGQQMGYTF.

V is TRBV7-9 and J is TRBJ2-3; the match to TRBD2 covers 13 bases. CDR1 is SEHNR, CDR2 FQNEAQ, per germline (reference sequence). Trimming cost V 5 bases and J 8 bases; bases outside gene matches: 4. The CDR3 length is 14 residues. CDR3 region: CASSPGTSGITQYF. CDR3 nucleotide sequence: TGTGCCAGCAGCCCCGGGACTAGCGGGATTACGCAGTATTTT.

This rearrangement joins TRBV7-2 to TRBJ1-2, with 12 bases fitting TRBD1. Looked up from germline, CDR1 is SGHTA and CDR2 is FQGNSA. V was pared by 6 bases and J by 7 bases, with 12 bases of the junction left unmatched. CDR3 length: 16 amino acids. CDR3 sequence (DNA): TGTGCCAGCAGAACCGGGACAGGGGGCGCTTTGGGTGGCTACACCTTC. This sequence encodes CASRTGTGGALGGYTF.

The rearrangement joins TRBV18 to TRBJ1-4; D gene uncertain. The CDR3 runs 13 residues. CDR1 KGHSH and CDR2 LQKENI come from the germline V gene. V was trimmed by 5 bases and J by 0 bases, leaving 4 bases between them. CDR3: CASSTSTNEKLFF. The CDR3 bases are TGTGCCAGCTCAACTTCAACTAATGAAAAACTGTTTTTT.

This chain uses TRBV27 with TRBJ1-6; 7 bases are a match to TRBD1. The germline gives CDR1 MNHEY, CDR2 SMNVEV (reference sequence). This CDR3 is built from 16 residues. V shed 3 bases, J shed 6 bases, and the junction held 8 bases outside the gene matches. CDR3 DNA: TGTGCCAGCAGTTTGTTCGGGACAGAGATTAATTCACCCCTCCACTTT. This sequence encodes CASSLFGTEINSPLHF.

The chain is built from TRBV30 and TRBJ2-1, with D maybe TRBD2 (6 bases). Germline V gene lookup returns CDR1 GTSNPN and CDR2 SVGIG (reference sequence). This CDR3 has 13 amino acids. Deletions cut 2 bases from V and 8 bases from J, with 13 bases between. The CDR3 reads CAWSRGGGDEQFF. The CDR3 DNA is TGTGCCTGGAGTAGGGGTGGCGGGGATGAGCAGTTCTTC.

This rearrangement joins TRBV5-6 to TRBJ1-1; TRBD1 agrees at 8 bases. This CDR3 region has 14 residues. Germline V lookup: CDR1 SGHDT, CDR2 YYEEEE. J was trimmed by 6 bases and V by 4 bases; bases with no gene match: 8. CDR3: CASSAGQVTSEAFF. CDR3 sequence (DNA): TGTGCCAGCAGCGCGGGACAGGTGACTTCTGAAGCTTTCTTT.

This clone was counted between two and nine times. The chain has TRBV11-3 and TRBJ2-3, with D perhaps matching TRBD1 (5 bases). V was clipped by 3 bases and J by 3 bases, with 10 bases between them. CDR3 size: 14 residues. Germline-derived CDR1 and CDR2 are SGHNT and YENEEA. The CDR3 DNA reads as TGTGCCAGCAGCTTGACAAAGGGGACAGATACGCAGTATTTT. This codes for CASSLTKGTDTQYF.